This is a list of T cell receptor beta chains from one sample in a study of PD-L1 blockade in urothelial cancer. Sequencing used immunoSEQ multiplex PCR; TCRdb keeps in-frame clones, though not all of them. The repertoire has 75,000 to 95,000 clones, 80% to 95% of them found once; the top ten carry around 0.9%. The sample here was PBMCs, taken around atezolizumab (anti-PD-L1) treatment. All receptors derive from a woman of 80 years or more with urothelial cancer. The CDR3 runs from the conserved cysteine through the conserved F or W. D genes are given only for firm matches. Expanded clones get a size class; other rows say once, few or many, or leave the size out.

CDR3aa	CDR3nt	d_gene	j_gene	abundance	v_gene
CASSPQAGDSYNEQFF	TGCGCCAGCAGCCCCCAAGCGGGAGATTCCTACAATGAGCAGTTCTTC	TRBD2	TRBJ2-1	-	TRBV5-1
CASSLGLVDTQYF	TGTGCCAGCAGCTTAGGTCTCGTGGATACGCAGTATTTT	-	TRBJ2-3	-	TRBV7-2
CASSELGSPSNTGELFF	TGCGCCAGCAGTGAGTTGGGCTCGCCTTCGAACACCGGGGAGCTGTTTTTT	-	TRBJ2-2	-	TRBV10-2
CASSPGLAGLRDTQYF	TGTGCCAGCTCACCAGGACTAGCGGGATTGAGGGATACGCAGTATTTT	TRBD2	TRBJ2-3	-	TRBV18
CASSGRQGEAFF	TGTGCCAGCAGCGGCAGACAGGGTGAAGCTTTCTTT	TRBD1	TRBJ1-1	-	TRBV6-6
CASSDGDRVGSPLHF	TGTGCCAGCAGCGACGGAGACAGGGTTGGTTCACCCCTCCACTTT	TRBD1	TRBJ1-6	once	TRBV9
CASSQYPGSFDWLGEKLFF	TGCGCCAGCAGCCAATACCCAGGGTCGTTCGATTGGTTGGGTGAAAAACTGTTTTTT	-	TRBJ1-4	once	TRBV4-1
CASSGSGTKNTEAFF	TGTGCCAGCAGTGGGAGCGGGACAAAGAACACTGAAGCTTTCTTT	-	TRBJ1-1	-	TRBV28
CASSDPRGGGRDEQFF	TGCGCCAGCAGTGACCCTAGGGGAGGTGGGAGAGATGAGCAGTTCTTC	-	TRBJ2-1	once	TRBV10-1
CASSTYRGLFYQPQHF	TGTGCCAGCAGTACATACAGGGGGCTCTTCTATCAGCCCCAGCATTTT	TRBD1	TRBJ1-5	-	TRBV28
CASSPTSVNTGELFF	TGTGCCAGCAGCCCGACTAGCGTGAACACCGGGGAGCTGTTTTTT	TRBD2	TRBJ2-2	-	TRBV7-8
CASSMGLAGDNRQYF	TGTGCCAGCAGCATGGGACTAGCGGGAGACAATAGGCAGTACTTC	TRBD2	TRBJ2-7	-	TRBV5-6
CASSLAPQIWGGLNTEAFF	TGTGCCAGCAGCTTAGCGCCCCAGATCTGGGGGGGCCTGAACACTGAAGCTTTCTTT	-	TRBJ1-1	-	TRBV7-9
CASSYSMLGDEQYF	TGTGCCAGCAGTTACTCGATGTTAGGGGACGAGCAGTACTTC	-	TRBJ2-7	-	TRBV6-5
CASSLSGDSNQPQHF	TGTGCCAGCAGTTTGTCGGGTGATAGCAATCAGCCCCAGCATTTT	-	TRBJ1-5	-	TRBV27
CASSKGQGLGYTF	TGTGCCAGCAGCAAAGGACAGGGACTTGGCTACACCTTC	TRBD1	TRBJ1-2	few	TRBV6-5
CASSHLGGSITDTQYF	TGTGCCAGCAGCCATTTGGGCGGGAGTATCACAGATACGCAGTATTTT	TRBD2	TRBJ2-3	-	TRBV14
CASSHKAGGGTQYF	TGTGCCAGCAGCCACAAGGCCGGGGGAGGGACCCAGTACTTC	-	TRBJ2-5	-	TRBV5-4
CASSLHLGAKRHEQFF	TGTGCCAGCAGCTTGCATCTGGGGGCCAAGAGGCATGAGCAGTTCTTC	-	TRBJ2-1	-	TRBV5-8
CASRDGWSGPQYF	TGTGCCAGCAGAGACGGGTGGAGCGGTCCTCAGTATTTT	-	TRBJ2-3	-	TRBV27
CASSKVGGPGYGYTF	TGTGCCAGCAGCAAAGTGGGGGGGCCGGGCTATGGCTACACCTTC	-	TRBJ1-2	-	TRBV7-2
CASSLGAEQYF	TGTGCCAGCAGCTTAGGGGCCGAGCAGTACTTC	-	TRBJ2-7	-	TRBV7-2
CASSQASRDYGYTF	TGTGCCAGCAGCCAAGCATCCAGGGACTATGGCTACACCTTC	-	TRBJ1-2	-	TRBV14
CASSYGLAGTGELFF	TGTGCCAGCAGCTACGGACTAGCGGGTACCGGGGAGCTGTTTTTT	TRBD2	TRBJ2-2	once	TRBV7-9
CASSLDSKNQPQHF	TGTGCCAGCAGCTTAGACAGCAAAAATCAGCCCCAGCATTTT	-	TRBJ1-5	-	TRBV7-9
CASSILPTGTSNQPQHF	TGTGCCAGTAGTATACTCCCGACAGGGACGAGCAATCAGCCCCAGCATTTT	TRBD1	TRBJ1-5	-	TRBV19
CATKVMYQGRENQPQHF	TGTGCCACCAAAGTAATGTACCAGGGGAGGGAGAATCAGCCCCAGCATTTT	-	TRBJ1-5	-	TRBV19
CASSSGMINYGYTF	TGTGCCAGCAGCTCCGGGATGATTAACTATGGCTACACCTTC	-	TRBJ1-2	few	TRBV11-2
CASRRTGGNTIYF	TGTGCCAGCCGAAGGACAGGAGGAAACACCATATATTTT	TRBD1	TRBJ1-3	-	TRBV27
CASRYLGPNQPQHF	TGTGCCAGCCGGTACCTGGGGCCCAATCAGCCCCAGCATTTT	-	TRBJ1-5	-	TRBV6-1
CASSHLVVEREGQGNTGELFF	TGCGCCAGCAGCCACTTGGTTGTGGAGCGGGAGGGCCAGGGGAACACCGGGGAGCTGTTTTTT	TRBD2	TRBJ2-2	-	TRBV5-1
CSAIKTYEQYF	TGCAGTGCTATAAAAACCTACGAGCAGTACTTC	-	TRBJ2-7	-	TRBV20-1
CASSLSGENTEAFF	TGTGCCAGCAGTTTATCAGGGGAAAACACTGAAGCTTTCTTT	-	TRBJ1-1	-	TRBV28